These 14 T cell receptor beta chains were all obtained from the same sample, sequenced in a study of CXCR3-negative and CXCR3-positive naive CD8 T cells. With UMI labels, 5' RACE was used to prepare the TRB cDNA libraries. TCRdb re-analyzed the 5' RACE reads; it lists each CDR3 protein once, without DNA. This sample contains roughly 8,000 distinct CDR3 sequences. Sequencing was performed on naive CXCR3- CD8+ T cells from blood. Documented subset: CD45RO-CCR7+CD27+CD95- naive CD8+ T cells lacking CXCR3 (TNR3-). These receptors originate from a human donor in good health. Some clones in this sample may be carry-over from other donors' samples.

CDR3: CASSQETGGITGANVLTF. This chain joins TRBV4-2 and TRBJ2-6; the D gene TCRdb calls, TRBD1, cannot be checked with no DNA. Germline V gene sequence: CDR1 LGHNA, CDR2 YNFKEQ. CDR3 length: 18 residues.

Judged by frequency, this clonotype is medium-sized. The chain carries TRBV20-1 and TRBJ2-1; TCRdb's assignment of TRBD1 cannot be checked, as there is no DNA. This CDR3 is 14 amino acids long. CDR1 and CDR2 from the germline V gene are DFQATT and SNEGSKA (reference sequence). CDR3 in amino acids: CSARDPGIVDEQFF.

By frequency, this clonotype registers medium-sized. The V call is TRBV4-1, the J call TRBJ2-1. Germline CDR1 is MGHRA and CDR2 is YSYEKL. CDR3 length: 16 amino acids. CDR3 region: CASSQVRGSPYNEQFF.

The rearrangement links TRBV15 to TRBJ1-1. Germline V gene lookup returns CDR1 LNHNV and CDR2 YYDKDF (reference sequence). This CDR3 is built from 15 residues. The CDR3 here is CATSDYDGMNTEAFF.

In terms of frequency, this clonotype is medium-sized. This rearrangement joins TRBV29-1 to TRBJ1-1; TCRdb returns TRBD1, unconfirmable since there is no DNA. The CDR3 has 15 amino acids. CDR1 and CDR2 from the germline V gene are SQVTM and ANQGSEA. The CDR3 sequence: CSVQGQGAPGTEAFF.

This clonotype ranks as medium-sized in terms of frequency. CDR3 residues: CASSELAGHTDTQYF. The chain employs TRBV25-1 and TRBJ2-3; with no DNA, the TCRdb D assignment of TRBD1 cannot be verified. Germline loops: CDR1 MGHDK, CDR2 SYGVNS. This CDR3 contains 15 residues.

The rearrangement uses TRBV27 and TRBJ1-2. The CDR3 loop spans 13 amino acids. In germline, CDR1 is MNHEY, CDR2 SMNVEV (reference sequence). The chain's CDR3 is CASSATVLYGYTF.

This clonotype is medium-sized by frequency. The chain is built from TRBV27 and TRBJ2-6. This CDR3 is built from 14 residues. CDR1 and CDR2 from the germline V gene are MNHEY and SMNVEV (reference sequence). The CDR3 region is CASSLASGANVLTF. Based on the CDR3 plus reference TRBV27 and TRBJ2-6, the full variable domain is EAQVTQNPRYLITVTGKKLTVTCSQNMNHEYMSWYRQDPGLGLRQIYYSMNVEVTDKGDVPEGYKVSRKEKRNFPLILESPSPNQTSLYFCASSLASGANVLTFGAGSRLTVL.

This clonotype is labeled medium-sized based on frequency. This chain links TRBV7-2 with TRBJ2-2; lacking DNA, the TRBD2 call made by TCRdb goes unchecked. Per the germline V gene, CDR1 is SGHTA and CDR2 is FQGNSA. The CDR3 extends over 17 amino acids. The CDR3 reads CASSARDPRTNTGELFF.

The chain uses TRBV15 and TRBJ2-7. CDR3 size: 12 residues. CDR1 and CDR2 from the germline V gene are LNHNV and YYDKDF (reference sequence). CDR3 residues: CATSRGSYEQYF.

This clonotype ranks as medium-sized in terms of frequency. The chain links TRBV7-8 to TRBJ2-3. CDR1 SGHVS and CDR2 FQNEAQ come from the germline V gene. This CDR3 comprises 12 residues. The CDR3 region is CASSLNPDTQYF.

Judged by frequency, this clonotype is medium-sized (0.01 to 0.1%). The chain couples TRBV6-6 to TRBJ1-1. CDR1 and CDR2 from the germline V gene are MNHNY and SVGAGI (reference sequence). CDR3 length: 16 amino acids. The CDR3 sequence: CASSYFGGQPNTEAFF.

The CDR3 sequence: CASSFGTVNQPQHF. The chain has TRBV12-3 or TRBV12-4 and TRBJ1-5; TCRdb outputs TRBD1, but without DNA this stays unchecked. The CDR3 totals 14 residues.

The chain is built from TRBV5-4 and TRBJ2-1; TCRdb's D call of TRBD2 is untestable without DNA. Germline values: CDR1 SGHNT, CDR2 YYREEE (reference sequence). The CDR3 has 15 residues. The CDR3 reads CASSSLAGMENEQFF.